The clone carrying this T cell receptor (beta chain) occurred a few times. What it recognizes is unknown. This sample is drawn from a study of cytotoxic CD8 clonotypes in ibrutinib-treated CLL. Overall study: After a median of about 70 months, some 14 patients stayed remitted and approximately twelve progressed; responses had been partial in some 24 and complete in 2. After treatment lasting a median 12 months, range 6 to 36, response samples were collected. General study results and limits: Starting clonality was above that of age-matched healthy donors and tracked circulating CD8+ T-cell counts.

Losses at the gene ends were 4 bases for V and 5 bases for J; bases not matched to a gene: 7. In germline, CDR1 is GTSNPN, CDR2 SVGIG (reference sequence). There are 13 residues in the CDR3. Some clones are missing from TCRdb's copy, which holds only in-frame ones; the method was immunoSEQ multiplex PCR. The sample lists approximately 150,000 clones; around 77% were seen once. Sequenced here: PBMCs, sampled after 12 months of ibrutinib treatment. This sequence was found in a human donor with chronic lymphocytic leukemia. The rearrangement uses TRBV30 and TRBJ1-1; 7 bases match TRBD1. CDR3 coding DNA: TGTGCCTGGACGACAGGGATGAGGACTGAAGCTTTCTTT. It specifies CAWTTGMRTEAFF.